This T cell receptor beta chain was documented in a study of brain T cells in children with intractable seizures. Some clones are missing from TCRdb's copy, which holds only in-frame ones; the method was immunoSEQ multiplex PCR. The table lists tens of thousands of clones, around nine tenths of them singletons, with about 23% in the top ten. This CDR3 is built from 13 residues. Germline V gene data show CDR1 as SGDLS and CDR2 as YYNGEE. V lost 0 bases to trimming and J lost 6 bases, with 8 bases between them. Sequencing was limited to surgery cases with top T cell transcript signatures in brain tissue.

The chain couples TRBV9 to TRBJ2-3; D uncertain. This clonotype was obtained from a girl aged 2-15 years with Rasmussen encephalitis and intractable seizures. The sequenced sample was peripheral blood, obtained at surgery. This CDR3 is CASSVESADTQYF. CDR3 nucleotides: TGTGCCAGCAGCGTAGAGTCAGCCGATACGCAGTATTTT.